This T cell receptor (beta chain) stems from a study of blood T cell repertoires in COVID-19. Study context: Researchers got acute and convalescent COVID-19 samples from the United States, Italy and Spain. Sources were T cells, B-cell-depleted T cells, or PBMCs; the material itself was cDNA or gDNA.

Per the study methods: Researchers report that nucleated cell counts were estimated from reference gene primer amplification. Profiled with immunoSEQ multiplex PCR; TCRdb holds only in-frame clones, not every one. Clonal size and the V and J genes are those of that table, whereas D and trimming came from the DNA. Of around 160,000 clones in the sample, about 85% were seen once. As to this clone: This same CDR3 is encoded by further DNA sequences in the sample.

This CDR3 spans 15 amino acids. Deletions cut 5 bases from V and 3 bases from J, with 15 bases between. Germline CDR1 MDHEN, CDR2 SYDVKM. Sequencing used peripheral blood. This chain connects TRBV28 to TRBJ2-3; maybe TRBD2 (5 bases). This sequence was found in a human donor in a cohort sampled during active COVID-19. The CDR3 here is CASSPPSGLTDTQYF. The CDR3 bases are TGTGCCAGCAGTCCCCCGTCGGGGTTGACAGATACGCAGTATTTT.